This TCR beta chain originates from a study of shared clonotypes between healthy human individuals. The assay was immunoSEQ multiplex PCR, and TCRdb's table has in-frame clones only and misses some. This sample has roughly 1,000,000 clones, with about 80% found just once. Sequenced material: memory CD4+ T cells from PBMCs. The subset here: CD45RA-negative fraction. The receptor was isolated from a man aged 18 to 29 in good health. Some clones in this sample may be carry-over from other donors' samples.

Here the CDR3 DNA reads TGTGCCAGCAGTGGGGACAGGCCTACCTACGAGCAGTACTTC. Protein sequence: CASSGDRPTYEQYF. The chain has TRBV2 and TRBJ2-7, with 8 bases lining up with TRBD1. Germline CDR1 and CDR2: SNHLY and FYNNEI. This CDR3 has 14 amino acids. Unmatched junction bases numbered 4, after V lost 4 bases and J lost 2 bases.